This T cell receptor (beta chain) was sequenced during a study of lymphopenia after photon versus proton radiotherapy. In the case of this clone: Its antigen is as yet unknown.

There are 14 residues in the CDR3. From germline, CDR1 is GTSNPN and CDR2 SVGIG (reference sequence). Trimming left V 3 bases short and J 7 bases short, with 16 bases between. Regarding the study as a whole: Only patients who died were analyzed for survival; proton advantage is unproven. In patients who died, overall survival fell as post-nadir TCR diversity dropped more. Relative stability marked proton patients; photon patients lost diversity and naive cells.

TCRdb's table, derived via immunoSEQ multiplex PCR, lists solely in-frame clones and lacks some. The table lists about 30,000 clones, 85% to 90% of them singletons. V usage is TRBV30 and J usage is TRBJ2-1; possibly TRBD2 for D (6 bases). This specimen consisted of peripheral blood, obtained from a patient treated with photon-based radiotherapy. The source is a woman aged 45 to 65 with pancreatic cancer. This chain's CDR3 is CAWREAGGWNEQFF. In nucleotides, the CDR3 is TGTGCCTGGAGAGAGGCCGGGGGTTGGAATGAGCAGTTCTTC. The variable domain in full, completed from reference TRBV30 and TRBJ2-1, reads SQTIHQWPATLVQPVGSPLSLECTVEGTSNPNLYWYRQAAGRGLQLLFYSVGIGQISSEVPQNLSASRPQDRQFILSSKKLLLSDSGFYLCAWREAGGWNEQFFGPGTRLTVL.